Detailed here is one T cell receptor (beta chain). Here immunoSEQ multiplex PCR was the method, and the copy in TCRdb shows in-frame clones only, minus some. The table records around 160,000 clones, approximately 89% of them present only once. This CDR3 has 13 amino acids. Deletions cut 3 bases from V and 12 bases from J, with 15 bases between. This entry is derived from a study of T cell responses to AZD1222 COVID-19 vaccine. This clonotype was obtained from an adult in good health. The chain has TRBV12-3 or TRBV12-4 and TRBJ2-1, with a weak D call TRBD1 (5 bases). This specimen consisted of peripheral blood, obtained on day 0 of AZD1222 vaccination. CDR3 in amino acids: CASSLGPDRGQFF. CDR3 coding DNA: TGTGCCAGCAGTTTGGGGCCCGACCGAGGGCAGTTCTTC.